These 12 T cell receptor beta chains originate from one sample sequenced in a study of OX40 agonist ivuxolimab in advanced cancers. Some clones are missing from TCRdb's copy, which holds only in-frame ones; the method was immunoSEQ multiplex PCR. The sample lists roughly 48,000 clones, 80% to 90% occurring once. The sample in question was CD4+ or CD8+ T cells sorted from blood, obtained in a trial of the OX40 agonist ivuxolimab. Receptors originate from an adult with an advanced solid tumor such as melanoma, head and neck, liver or kidney cancer.

The rearrangement links TRBV19 to TRBJ2-7; 8 bases match TRBD2. Germline V CDR1 and CDR2: LNHDA, SQIVND (reference sequence). CDR3 length: 14 residues. Trimming cost V 5 bases and J 3 bases; bases outside gene matches: 6. As DNA, the CDR3 is TGTGCCAGTAGTGATAGCGGGACTAACTACGAGCAGTACTTC. Its protein is CASSDSGTNYEQYF. The full variable domain, its missing parts supplied by reference TRBV19 and TRBJ2-7, is DGGITQSPKYLFRKEGQNVTLSCEQNLNHDAMYWYRQDPGQGLRLIYYSQIVNDFQKGDIAEGYSVSREKKESFPLTVTSAQKNPTAFYLCASSDSGTNYEQYFGPGTRLTVT.

The chain links TRBV29-1 to TRBJ2-7, with 7 bases matching TRBD1. The CDR3 runs to 13 residues. The J segment lost 2 bases and the V segment lost 5 bases, leaving 6 bases of the junction unmatched. The germline V gene encodes CDR1 SQVTM and CDR2 ANQGSEA. The CDR3 region is CSVSRTGPYEQYF. CDR3 in DNA: TGCAGCGTTTCTAGGACAGGACCCTACGAGCAGTACTTC.

This clone was detected only once. This chain connects TRBV18 to TRBJ1-1; a weak D match, TRBD1 (5 bases). Per the germline V gene, CDR1 is KGHSH and CDR2 is LQKENI. The V end was cut by 5 bases, the J end by 1 base, with 17 bases between. The CDR3 length is 16 residues. CDR3 bases: TGTGCCAGCTCAACATCATTTCCGGGGCCGAACACTGAAGCTTTCTTT. It is translated as CASSTSFPGPNTEAFF. Filled out from reference TRBV18 and TRBJ1-1, the complete variable domain reads NAGVMQNPRHLVRRRGQEARLRCSPMKGHSHVYWYRQLPEEGLKFMVYLQKENIIDESGMPKERFSAEFPKEGPSILRIQQVVRGDSAAYFCASSTSFPGPNTEAFFGQGTRLTVV.

On this clone itself: A read error may produce the germline difference seen at one junction end. The CDR3 bases are TGTGCCAGCAGGGAAGCACAGGGGGCTCTACGAGTGCAGTACTTC. Residues: CASREAQGALRVQYF. V is TRBV2 and J is TRBJ2-7; 9 nucleotides match TRBD1. The germline V gene has CDR1 SNHLY and CDR2 FYNNEI. CDR3 size: 15 residues.

The chain links TRBV5-6 to TRBJ2-7; D is tentatively TRBD1 or TRBD2 (5 bases each). Germline lookup yields CDR1 SGHDT and CDR2 YYEEEE. The V end was cut by 4 bases, the J end by 5 bases, with 16 bases between. The CDR3 totals 14 residues. Written as DNA, the CDR3 is TGTGCCAGCAGCCCGGGTGGGGGTTACGACGAGCAGTACTTC. This sequence encodes CASSPGGGYDEQYF.

There are a few counts of this clone. This chain joins TRBV2 and TRBJ2-2; D is tentatively TRBD1 or TRBD2 (6 bases each). Germline lookup yields CDR1 SNHLY and CDR2 FYNNEI. The CDR3 loop spans 15 amino acids. The V end was cut by 2 bases, the J end by 5 bases, with 12 bases between. CDR3 sequence: CASSELQGRTGELFF. CDR3 DNA: TGTGCCAGCAGTGAATTGCAGGGGAGGACCGGGGAGCTGTTTTTT.

The chain combines TRBV19 with TRBJ1-2; D may be TRBD1 (6 bases). Germline CDR1 and CDR2: LNHDA and SQIVND (reference sequence). The CDR3 covers 17 residues. V dropped 1 base and J dropped 8 bases, with 23 bases sitting between them. The CDR3 nucleotides are TGTGCCAGTAGTATAGTATTGGGCAGGGGTGATGGTAACGGCTACACCTTC. Its translation: CASSIVLGRGDGNGYTF.

The rearrangement links TRBV19 to TRBJ1-5; D uncertain. The CDR3 spans 14 residues. Germline CDR1 is LNHDA and CDR2 is SQIVND (reference sequence). V was trimmed by 6 bases and J by 2 bases, leaving 11 bases between them. In nucleotides, the CDR3 is TGTGCCAGTAGATCGGGCGGGGGCAATCAGCCCCAGCATTTT. This encodes CASRSGGGNQPQHF.

V is TRBV6-6 and J is TRBJ2-2; tentatively, D is TRBD2 (6 bases). There are 15 residues in the CDR3. Germline loops: CDR1 MNHNY, CDR2 SVGAGI (reference sequence). V lost 1 base to trimming and J lost 5 bases, with 11 bases between them. CDR3 nucleotides: TGTGCCAGCAGTTACTTGGGAGCGGGTACCGGGGAGCTGTTTTTT. Encoded protein: CASSYLGAGTGELFF.

DNA of the CDR3: TGTGCCAGCAACCGCCAACGTGCGGGGTCAATTCCCCGGACCCAGTACTTC. It specifies CASNRQRAGSIPRTQYF. This sequence joins TRBV28 and TRBJ2-5; D possibly corresponds to TRBD2 (6 bases). CDR1 and CDR2 (germline): MDHEN, SYDVKM. Trimming stripped 7 bases from V and 7 bases from J, with 28 bases between. The CDR3 runs to 17 residues.

The V gene is TRBV30, the J gene TRBJ1-5, with 7 nucleotides matching TRBD1. CDR3 length: 16 residues. From germline, CDR1 is GTSNPN and CDR2 SVGIG (reference sequence). The trim removed 2 bases at V and 3 bases at J, leaving 10 bases unmatched. The CDR3 coding sequence is TGTGCCTGGAGTTTCCCGGGGGACAGCCTCAATCAGCCCCAGCATTTT. Its protein is CAWSFPGDSLNQPQHF.

This sequence joins TRBV2 and TRBJ2-7; D not certain. Trimming stripped 3 bases from V and 4 bases from J, with 7 bases between. Germline V CDR1 and CDR2: SNHLY, FYNNEI. There are 12 residues in the CDR3. CDR3 protein: CASSDRIYEQYF. CDR3 bases: TGTGCCAGCAGTGACAGGATATACGAGCAGTACTTC.